One and the same sample provided the 21 T cell receptor beta chains below, sequenced in a study of T cell responses to AZD1222 COVID-19 vaccine. Profiling relied on immunoSEQ multiplex PCR, and the TCRdb table lists in-frame clones only, not all of them. The sample shows some 120,000 clones, approximately 90% of them seen only once. The specimen was peripheral blood, collected on day 0 of AZD1222 vaccination. The receptor set was obtained from an adult in good health.

J is TRBJ2-2 and V is TRBV6-2 or TRBV6-3; 7 positions match TRBD1. Germline V gene sequence: CDR1 MNHEY, CDR2 SVGEGT. CDR3 length: 15 residues. V lost 5 bases, J lost 4 bases, and 7 bases stayed unmatched. CDR3 nucleotides: TGTGCCAGCAGTAACCCGGCAGGGGGCACCGGGGAGCTGTTTTTT. Protein product: CASSNPAGGTGELFF.

The V call is TRBV5-1, the J call TRBJ2-5, with unresolved D. The CDR3 covers 14 residues. Looked up from germline, CDR1 is SGHRS and CDR2 is YFSETQ. The V end lost 5 bases, the J end lost 3 bases, and 14 bases lay between the germline ends. The CDR3 DNA reads TGCGCCAGCAGGACCACCCCACCAGAAGAGACCCAGTACTTC. Protein product: CASRTTPPEETQYF.

This chain joins TRBV7-2 and TRBJ1-1, with D possibly being TRBD1 (5 bases). CDR3 size: 14 residues. Germline assignment: CDR1 SGHTA and CDR2 FQGNSA. V lost 5 bases to trimming and J lost 5 bases, with 15 bases between them. The CDR3 sequence: CASSPTPRQTEAFF. The CDR3 nucleotides are TGTGCCAGCAGCCCAACCCCGAGACAGACTGAAGCTTTCTTT.

The V call is TRBV2, the J call TRBJ1-2; D remains unclear. The V end lost 6 bases, the J end lost 4 bases, and 12 bases lay between the germline ends. The CDR3 consists of 13 residues. Germline V gene sequence: CDR1 SNHLY, CDR2 FYNNEI. CDR3 sequence reads: CASRDPSAYGYTF. As DNA, the CDR3 is TGTGCCAGCAGGGACCCGTCGGCCTATGGCTACACCTTC.

V and J are TRBV5-1 and TRBJ1-3, with 7 bases matching TRBD1. Germline V gives CDR1 SGHRS, CDR2 YFSETQ. Trimming cost V 4 bases and J 0 bases; bases outside gene matches: 4. The CDR3 totals 15 residues. CDR3 amino acids: CASSPYRGSGNTIYF. The DNA for the CDR3 is TGCGCCAGCAGCCCATACAGGGGCTCTGGAAACACCATATATTTT. The full variable domain, in which reference TRBV5-1 and TRBJ1-3 provide the parts outside the CDR3, is KAGVTQTPRYLIKTRGQQVTLSCSPISGHRSVSWYQQTPGQGLQFLFEYFSETQRNKGNFPGRFSGRQFSNSRSEMNVSTLELGDSALYLCASSPYRGSGNTIYFGEGSWLTVV.

The J gene is TRBJ1-4, the V gene TRBV25-1; D gene ambiguous. The length of the CDR3 is 13 residues. Germline loops: CDR1 MGHDK, CDR2 SYGVNS. Deletions cut 5 bases from V and 0 bases from J, with 4 bases between. CDR3 sequence: CASSPSTNEKLFF. CDR3 bases: TGTGCCAGCAGTCCCTCAACTAATGAAAAACTGTTTTTT.

The V gene is TRBV14, the J gene TRBJ1-1, with D unresolved. CDR1 is SGHDN, CDR2 FVKESK, per germline. There are 13 residues in the CDR3. V lost 5 bases to trimming and J lost 1 base, with 8 bases between them. CDR3 amino acids: CASSYRGNTEAFF. The CDR3 region has the DNA TGTGCCAGCAGCTACCGGGGGAACACTGAAGCTTTCTTT.

The genes are TRBV7-9 and TRBJ2-5; D not resolved. The ends were cut back, 5 bases at V and 7 bases at J, with 8 bases in the middle. Looked up from germline, CDR1 is SEHNR and CDR2 is FQNEAQ (reference sequence). The CDR3 sequence is 11 residues long. CDR3 sequence reads: CASSQVATQYF. For the CDR3, the DNA is TGTGCCAGCAGCCAGGTCGCGACCCAGTACTTC. Complete variable domain (other parts from reference TRBV7-9 and TRBJ2-5): DTGVSQNPRHKITKRGQNVTFRCDPISEHNRLYWYRQTLGQGPEFLTYFQNEAQLEKSRLLSDRFSAERPKGSFSTLEIQRTEQGDSAMYLCASSQVATQYFGPGTRLLVL.

This chain joins TRBV6-6 and TRBJ2-7; 7 bases agree with TRBD1. This CDR3 contains 13 residues. The J segment lost 6 bases and the V segment lost 2 bases, leaving 4 bases of the junction unmatched. Germline CDR1 reads MNHNY; CDR2 reads SVGAGI (reference sequence). CDR3 in amino acids: CASSYGQAGEQYF. In DNA form, the CDR3 reads TGTGCCAGCAGTTACGGACAGGCCGGCGAGCAGTACTTC.

The V and J genes are TRBV19 and TRBJ1-5, with 9 positions matching TRBD1. Trimming at V came to 9 bases and at J to 7 bases, leaving 7 bases not matched to a gene. The CDR3 has 13 residues. CDR1 is LNHDA and CDR2 is SQIVND in the germline V gene (reference sequence). As DNA, the CDR3 is TGTGCCAGCCGGGACAGGGCTGGGCAGCCCCAGCATTTT. Its translation: CASRDRAGQPQHF.

This clone has just one count. V is TRBV4-3 and J is TRBJ2-4; 8 bases map to TRBD1. V trimming: 0 bases; J trimming: 9 bases; junction bases outside the gene matches: 10. The CDR3 covers 16 residues. CDR1 is LGHNA and CDR2 is YSLEER in the germline V gene. The CDR3 sequence is CASSQDRTRTGSIQYF. The CDR3 nucleotides read TGCGCCAGCAGCCAAGATCGGACCAGGACAGGGTCCATTCAGTACTTC.

This clone has just one count. The chain employs TRBV19 and TRBJ1-2; 10 bases agree with TRBD1. This CDR3 is built from 15 residues. The V gene end was trimmed by 2 bases and the J gene end by 2 bases; junction bases not matched to a gene: 2. From germline, CDR1 is LNHDA and CDR2 SQIVND (reference sequence). The CDR3 DNA reads as TGTGCCAGTAGTATAAAGGGACAGGGGAACTATGGCTACACCTTC. This gives the protein CASSIKGQGNYGYTF. The whole variable domain, remainder taken from reference TRBV19 and TRBJ1-2, is DGGITQSPKYLFRKEGQNVTLSCEQNLNHDAMYWYRQDPGQGLRLIYYSQIVNDFQKGDIAEGYSVSREKKESFPLTVTSAQKNPTAFYLCASSIKGQGNYGYTFGSGTRLTVV.

Regarding this clone: The sample carries other DNA sequences with the same CDR3. The chain has TRBV11-2 and TRBJ1-3; D gene uncertain. The V end was cut by 5 bases, the J end by 0 bases, with 8 bases between. CDR1 and CDR2 (germline): SGHAT, FQNNGV. This CDR3 is built from 14 residues. CDR3 DNA: TGTGCCAGCAGCCTCGGGCTCTCTGGAAACACCATATATTTT. It specifies CASSLGLSGNTIYF.

J is TRBJ1-1 and V is TRBV7-2; D not certain. CDR3 length equals 13 residues. Trimming took 8 bases from V and 0 from J, leaving 10 bases between them. CDR1 and CDR2 from the germline V gene are SGHTA and FQGNSA. CDR3 region: CASRGPMNTEAFF. The CDR3 DNA reads TGTGCCAGCCGGGGTCCGATGAACACTGAAGCTTTCTTT.

The V gene is TRBV7-9, the J gene TRBJ1-2; 8 bases agree with TRBD1. The CDR3 has 13 residues. With V trimmed by 8 bases and J by 2 bases, 4 bases remained unmatched. The V gene's germline CDR1 is SEHNR and CDR2 FQNEAQ (reference sequence). The DNA of the CDR3 is TGTGCCAGCTCCAGGACAGGGAACTATGGCTACACCTTC. This gives the protein CASSRTGNYGYTF.

The rearrangement joins TRBV3-1 (or the pseudogene TRBV3-2) to TRBJ2-1; D is perhaps TRBD2 (7 bases). V lost 2 bases and J lost 5, with 16 bases in between. This CDR3 comprises 16 residues. The germline V gene encodes CDR1 LGHDT and CDR2 YNNKEL (reference sequence). CDR3 coding DNA: TGTGCCAGCAGCCAATTCGGACAGCGGGGAGACAATGAGCAGTTCTTC. It encodes CASSQFGQRGDNEQFF.

J is TRBJ1-4 and V is TRBV20-1; D is ambiguous. The germline gives CDR1 DFQATT, CDR2 SNEGSKA (reference sequence). There are 11 residues in the CDR3. V was trimmed by 0 bases and J by 6 bases, leaving 2 bases between them. CDR3 region: CSARDHEKLFF. The CDR3 nucleotides read TGCAGTGCTAGAGATCATGAAAAACTGTTTTTT.

The J gene is TRBJ1-1, the V gene TRBV7-9, with 8 bases fitting TRBD1. J lost 1 base, V lost 5 bases, and 6 bases had no gene match. Germline V lookup: CDR1 SEHNR, CDR2 FQNEAQ (reference sequence). The length of the CDR3 is 15 residues. CDR3 region: CASSRRQGRNTEAFF. The DNA of the CDR3 is TGTGCCAGCAGCCGAAGACAGGGGCGGAACACTGAAGCTTTCTTT.

J is TRBJ1-4 and V is TRBV12-3 or TRBV12-4; weak D call: TRBD1 (5 bases). The V end was cut by 3 bases, the J end by 7 bases, with 9 bases between. The CDR3 extends over 13 amino acids. DNA of the CDR3: TGTGCCAGCAGTTTTGGGGCGGGTGAAAAACTGTTTTTT. Encoded protein: CASSFGAGEKLFF.

Only a few counts were recorded for this clone. The V call is TRBV10-3, the J call TRBJ1-3; TRBD1 aligns across 7 bases. The V and J ends lost 3 bases and 0 bases, in that order; junction bases with no gene match: 5. Germline CDR1 and CDR2: ENHRY and SYGVKD. This CDR3 comprises 16 residues. The CDR3 here is CAISDLTGSSGNTIYF. In nucleotides, the CDR3 is TGTGCCATCAGTGATCTGACAGGGAGCTCTGGAAACACCATATATTTT.

The chain links TRBV15 to TRBJ2-7, with D perhaps TRBD2 (6 bases). Germline values: CDR1 LNHNV, CDR2 YYDKDF (reference sequence). V was cut by 2 bases and J by 4 bases, with 15 bases left in between. The CDR3 consists of 15 residues. CDR3 in DNA: TGTGCCACCAGCAGATCCCCCCCGGGGAGGTACGAGCAGTACTTC. This gives the protein CATSRSPPGRYEQYF.